The source of this TCR beta chain is a study of blood T cell repertoires in COVID-19 (TCRdb year 2020). With respect to the entire study: Collaborator samples came from the United States, Italy and Spain and covered acute and convalescent phases of COVID-19. Deeply sampled blood TCRbeta repertoires from subjects exposed to, actively infected with, or recovered from COVID-19 were included in the dataset. The material from the prospective study consisted of cDNA or gDNA derived from T cells, B-cell-depleted T cells, or PBMCs. Samples came from the ongoing ImmuneRACE study (first 160 participants) plus 1,254 subjects from 6 global collaborators. Where HLA class I and class II types were available, the types were taken from metadata supplied by the sample provider, not from assay-based typing. The repertoires were made available in a free public database intended to serve as a resource for research on the immune response to SARS-CoV-2. Sample metadata almost always included a de-identified subject ID, COVID-19 status, age in years and sex. General findings and caveats noted by the study authors: The amount of clinical and demographic metadata varied by source and participant and was provided uncurated.

Concerning this clone: It has no known antigen specificity. Per-base quality was not reported, and no clone a single base away is much larger than it.

A second Seattle source provided samples from volunteer blood donors who had recovered from COVID-19. Each collaborating institution followed its own protocols to collect whole blood in K2EDTA tubes. For TCRbeta analysis, collaborators shipped samples as frozen whole blood, isolated PBMCs, or DNA extracted from either of those sample types. V is pared back by 1 base and J by 1 base, with 10 bases lying between the germline termini. As encoded in the germline V gene, CDR1 is MNHNS while CDR2 is SASEGT. The CDR3 runs 15 amino acids, cysteine and phenylalanine included. The retained sequence is limited to the CDR3, 45 bases, with the frame set at the first base. TCRbeta CDR3 regions were amplified from genomic DNA using the immunoSEQ Assay, a bias-controlled multiplex PCR. Per the original workflow: Nucleated cell counts per sample were estimated from amplification of reference gene primers within the assay. To quantify the absolute abundance of each unique TCRbeta CDR3 rearrangement, sequence reads were collapsed and filtered. For each sample, productive Simpson clonality was calculated by taking the square root of Simpson's diversity index across productive rearrangements. TCRdb stores this immuneACCESS table with in-frame sequences only. Part of the clones is absent; in the studies checked, under half of the shortfall reflects unresolved V genes, and no reason is known for the rest. Clone size and the V and J calls come from that table; the DNA yielded D and trimming. The sample has 200,000 or so clones on record, 84% of them singletons. Around 2.5% of the sample belongs to the ten largest clones.

This receptor was taken from a man aged 40-49 years who had recovered from COVID-19. The source material was peripheral blood. The sequence is built from TRBV6-1 and TRBJ1-1; there is no confident call for the D gene. The DNA sequence follows: TGTGCCAGCAGTGAAGTTGAGGAGGGGAACACTGAAGCTTTCTTT. This translates into CASSEVEEGNTEAFF.